These T cell receptor beta chains were read from a single sample in a study of CD8 T cells in ankylosing spondylitis. From the 5' RACE reads, TCRdb called clonotypes with MiXCR, one entry per CDR3 protein. The repertoire holds approximately 250,000 distinct CDR3 sequences, with approximately 8% as singletons. Sequencing was performed on blood, either unsorted or a sorted T cell fraction (not recorded which). The receptors here all came from a female donor with ankylosing spondylitis or in good health (not recorded which). CDR3s include the opening cysteine and the closing phenylalanine or tryptophan. The D gene is left open where the match is weak. Rows may omit the clone size; those that give it use once, few, many or a size class.

D: TRBD1
J: TRBJ2-5
size: -
V: TRBV7-9
CDR3: CASTLGQGKETQYF
DNA: TGTGCCAGCACCCTAGGACAGGGAAAAGAGACCCAGTACTTC

D: -
J: TRBJ2-7
size: -
V: TRBV11-2
CDR3: CASSLGGNSYEQYF
DNA: TGTGCCAGCAGCTTAGGGGGAAACTCCTACGAGCAGTACTTC

D: -
J: TRBJ2-6
size: few
V: TRBV5-6
CDR3: CASSLDRGDLMLSGANVLTF
DNA: TGTGCCAGCAGCTTGGATAGAGGGGACCTTATGCTCTCTGGGGCCAACGTCCTGACTTTC

D: -
J: TRBJ2-1
size: many
V: TRBV4-1
CDR3: CASSQGPGADEQFF
DNA: TGCGCCAGCAGCCAAGGTCCGGGGGCGGATGAGCAGTTCTTC

D: TRBD2
J: TRBJ2-1
size: many
V: TRBV7-2
CDR3: CASRSYPGTSGNEQFF
DNA: TGTGCCAGCAGAAGTTACCCCGGGACTAGCGGGAATGAGCAGTTCTTC

D: -
J: TRBJ1-2
size: many
V: TRBV7-9
CDR3: CASSLGVSYGYTF
DNA: TGTGCCAGCAGCTTGGGAGTTTCCTATGGCTACACCTTC

D: -
J: TRBJ2-3
size: many
V: TRBV3-1
CDR3: CASSQDGADTQYF
DNA: TGTGCCAGCAGCCAAGATGGGGCGGATACGCAGTATTTT

D: -
J: TRBJ2-3
size: many
V: TRBV5-1
CDR3: CASSTRDTQYF
DNA: TGCGCCAGCAGCACCAGGGATACGCAGTATTTT

D: -
J: TRBJ2-7
size: -
V: TRBV7-9
CDR3: CASSLGHRDSPYEQYF
DNA: TGTGCCAGCAGCTTAGGCCACAGGGATTCTCCCTACGAGCAGTACTTC

D: -
J: TRBJ1-6
size: many
V: TRBV6-5
CDR3: CASSYSIAGRRPLHF
DNA: TGTGCCAGCAGTTACTCGATAGCGGGTCGCCGGCCCCTCCACTTT

D: -
J: TRBJ2-7
size: many
V: TRBV23-1
CDR3: CASSHKGLPYEQYF
DNA: TGCGCCAGCAGTCATAAGGGGCTCCCCTACGAGCAGTACTTC

D: -
J: TRBJ2-7
size: -
V: TRBV20-1
CDR3: CSARSGRGRSYEQYF
DNA: TGCAGTGCTAGAAGCGGCCGAGGGCGGTCCTACGAGCAGTACTTC

D: TRBD2
J: TRBJ2-2
size: -
V: TRBV7-2
CDR3: CASDPSGAPGAGELFF
DNA: TGTGCCAGCGACCCTAGCGGGGCCCCGGGGGCGGGGGAGCTGTTTTTT

D: -
J: TRBJ1-5
size: many
V: TRBV27
CDR3: CASSLGGRQPQHF
DNA: TGTGCCAGCAGTTTAGGGGGGAGGCAGCCCCAGCATTTT

D: -
J: TRBJ1-6
size: many
V: TRBV10-3
CDR3: CAISEASSPLHF
DNA: TGTGCCATCAGCGAAGCCAGTTCACCCCTCCACTTT

D: TRBD1
J: TRBJ2-5
size: few
V: TRBV7-2
CDR3: CASSRGGRETQYF
DNA: TGTGCCAGCAGCCGAGGGGGCCGGGAGACCCAGTACTTC

D: -
J: TRBJ2-7
size: many
V: TRBV20-1
CDR3: CSARDRTDEQYF
DNA: TGCAGTGCTAGAGATAGGACCGACGAGCAGTACTTC

D: TRBD1
J: TRBJ1-1
size: few
V: TRBV7-2
CDR3: CASSATGQGSTEAFF
DNA: TGTGCCAGCAGCGCCACGGGACAGGGGAGCACTGAAGCTTTCTTT

D: -
J: TRBJ2-1
size: -
V: TRBV30
CDR3: CAWNRGRNEQFF
DNA: TGTGCCTGGAACCGGGGGAGGAATGAGCAGTTCTTC

D: -
J: TRBJ1-2
size: many
V: TRBV28
CDR3: CASSLNPQRGGHGYTF
DNA: TGTGCCAGCAGCCTCAACCCGCAGAGAGGGGGGCATGGCTACACCTTC

D: -
J: TRBJ2-5
size: -
V: TRBV12-3/TRBV12-4
CDR3: CASSSRAQETQYF
DNA: TGTGCCAGCAGTTCCCGGGCCCAAGAGACCCAGTACTTC

D: TRBD1
J: TRBJ2-1
size: -
V: TRBV11-1
CDR3: CASSFRLSGQGGPNEQFF
DNA: TGTGCCAGCAGCTTTCGCCTCTCGGGACAGGGGGGGCCAAATGAGCAGTTCTTC

D: -
J: TRBJ2-7
size: many
V: TRBV7-2
CDR3: CASSSTTYYEQYF
DNA: TGTGCCAGCAGCAGTACTACCTACTACGAGCAGTACTTC

D: TRBD2
J: TRBJ2-1
size: many
V: TRBV4-3
CDR3: CASSQALTSGAYNEQFF
DNA: TGCGCCAGCAGCCAAGCCTTGACTAGCGGGGCCTACAATGAGCAGTTCTTC

D: -
J: TRBJ1-5
size: many
V: TRBV20-1
CDR3: CSAPRGGNQPQHF
DNA: TGCAGTGCCCCGAGGGGGGGGAATCAGCCCCAGCATTTT

D: -
J: TRBJ2-3
size: many
V: TRBV4-3
CDR3: CASSSGESTDTQYF
DNA: TGCGCCAGCAGCTCCGGCGAAAGCACAGATACGCAGTATTTT

D: TRBD2
J: TRBJ2-1
size: many
V: TRBV5-1
CDR3: CASSLEGGHYNEQFF
DNA: TGCGCCAGCAGCTTGGAGGGAGGGCACTACAATGAGCAGTTCTTC

D: TRBD2
J: TRBJ2-1
size: many
V: TRBV6-5
CDR3: CASSYSGSGRAGNEQFF
DNA: TGTGCCAGCAGTTACTCGGGGAGCGGGAGGGCCGGTAATGAGCAGTTCTTC